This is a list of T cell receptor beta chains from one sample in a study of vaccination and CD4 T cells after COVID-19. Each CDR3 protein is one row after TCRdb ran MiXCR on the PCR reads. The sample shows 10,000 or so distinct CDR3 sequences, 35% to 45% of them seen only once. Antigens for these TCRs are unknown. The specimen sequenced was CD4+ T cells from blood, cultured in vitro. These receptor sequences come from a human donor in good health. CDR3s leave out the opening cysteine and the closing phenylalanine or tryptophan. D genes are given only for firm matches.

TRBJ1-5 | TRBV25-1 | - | ASSDGANQPQH
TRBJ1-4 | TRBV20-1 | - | SASSRDEKLF
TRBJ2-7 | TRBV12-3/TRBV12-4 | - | ASSFSGSFDEQY
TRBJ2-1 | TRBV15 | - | ATSPRQGRSYNEQF
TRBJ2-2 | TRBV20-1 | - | SARQTANTGELF
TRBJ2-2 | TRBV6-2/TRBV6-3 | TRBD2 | ASFRTSGRVNTGELF
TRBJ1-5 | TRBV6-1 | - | ASSEGIPGHQPQH
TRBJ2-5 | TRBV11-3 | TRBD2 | ASSPRSGTSGLETQY
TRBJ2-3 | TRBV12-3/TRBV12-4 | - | ASSLYQGGTDTQY
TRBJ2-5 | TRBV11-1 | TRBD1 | ASSRDRVRETQY
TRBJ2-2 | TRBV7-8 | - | ASSFLNTGELF
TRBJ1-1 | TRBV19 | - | ASSIGASGRGTEAF
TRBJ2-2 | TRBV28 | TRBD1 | ASSPPRQGVNTGELF
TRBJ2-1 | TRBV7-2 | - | ASSLWAGLAYNEQF
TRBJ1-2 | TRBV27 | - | ASRPIGGRGNYGYT
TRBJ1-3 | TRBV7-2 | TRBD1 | ASSTDGTGGNTIY
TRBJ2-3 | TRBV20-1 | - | SAPPQGGGTDTQY
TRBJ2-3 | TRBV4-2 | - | ASSQDVRDTQY
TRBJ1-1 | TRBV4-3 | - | ASSQGLARSEAF
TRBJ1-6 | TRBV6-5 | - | ASSYREYPTFAPNSPLH
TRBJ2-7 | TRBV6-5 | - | ASSYSPRDVDEQY
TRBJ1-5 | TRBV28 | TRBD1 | ASSSGQGRGNSNQPQH